The 9 T cell receptor beta chains below come from one sample, sequenced in a study of blood T cell repertoires in COVID-19. Sequenced by immunoSEQ multiplex PCR; TCRdb stores in-frame clones only, minus some. The sample has around 170,000 clones, around 67% seen once. Sequences were obtained from peripheral blood. These receptors all come from a woman older than 75 with acute or convalescent COVID-19.

The V call is TRBV25-1, the J call TRBJ2-1, with a possible D match to TRBD1 (6 bases). In germline, CDR1 is MGHDK, CDR2 SYGVNS. V was pared by 0 bases and J by 7 bases, with 13 bases between. The CDR3 loop spans 15 amino acids. The CDR3 here is CASSEYSQGKNEQFF. DNA for the CDR3: TGTGCCAGCAGTGAATATAGTCAGGGGAAAAATGAGCAGTTCTTC.

This sequence joins TRBV7-9 and TRBJ2-6; D may be TRBD2 (7 bases). CDR3 length: 19 amino acids. Germline V gene lookup returns CDR1 SEHNR and CDR2 FQNEAQ (reference sequence). Trimming left V 4 bases short and J 3 bases short, with 22 bases between. The CDR3 bases are TGTGCCAGCAGCTCGCTCGGGGAGGGGGAGCTTAATGGGGCCAACGTCCTGACTTTC. Protein sequence: CASSSLGEGELNGANVLTF. Looking up the rest from reference TRBV7-9 and TRBJ2-6 gives the full variable domain: DTGVSQNPRHKITKRGQNVTFRCDPISEHNRLYWYRQTLGQGPEFLTYFQNEAQLEKSRLLSDRFSAERPKGSFSTLEIQRTEQGDSAMYLCASSSLGEGELNGANVLTFGAGSRLTVL.

This clone was recorded only once. The J gene is TRBJ2-3, the V gene TRBV28; 14 nucleotides line up with TRBD2. The J segment lost 13 bases and the V segment lost 5 bases, leaving 5 bases of the junction unmatched. In germline, CDR1 is MDHEN, CDR2 SYDVKM. The CDR3 consists of 13 residues. CDR3 protein: CASSAQTSGREYF. CDR3 in DNA: TGTGCCAGCAGTGCCCAGACTAGCGGGAGGGAGTATTTT.

DNA for the CDR3: TGTGCCACCAGTGACCCGTGGGAGCGGGAGACCCAGTACTTC. Its translation: CATSDPWERETQYF. The chain joins TRBV24-1 to TRBJ2-5; maybe TRBD2 (5 bases). Deletions cut 4 bases from V and 5 bases from J, with 13 bases between. Germline CDR1 is KGHDR and CDR2 is SFDVKD. The CDR3 has 14 amino acids.

This chain uses TRBV29-1 with TRBJ2-5, with 8 nucleotides matching TRBD1. V lost 7 bases, J lost 5 bases, and 9 bases stayed unmatched. Germline values: CDR1 SQVTM, CDR2 ANQGSEA. This CDR3 contains 13 residues. DNA of the CDR3: TGCAGCGCCCTGGGACAGGCGGGGGAGACCCAGTACTTC. This encodes CSALGQAGETQYF. The full variable domain, in which reference TRBV29-1 and TRBJ2-5 provide the parts outside the CDR3, is SAVISQKPSRDICQRGTSLTIQCQVDSQVTMMFWYRQQPGQSLTLIATANQGSEATYESGFVIDKFPISRPNLTFSTLTVSNMSPEDSSIYLCSALGQAGETQYFGPGTRLLVL.

The V and J genes are TRBV18 and TRBJ2-7, with 9 bases identical to TRBD1. The CDR3 is 15 amino acids. After removal of 2 bases from V and 6 bases from J, the junction contained 8 bases not matched to a gene. Germline V gives CDR1 KGHSH, CDR2 LQKENI. CDR3 sequence (DNA): TGTGCCAGCTCACCATCCGGGACAGGGAAGAGCGAGCAGTACTTC. Translating gives CASSPSGTGKSEQYF.

A single count supports this clone. The rearrangement uses TRBV2 and TRBJ1-1, with D perhaps TRBD1 (6 bases). Trimming pared 7 bases from V and 4 bases from J, leaving 13 bases between. Germline lookup yields CDR1 SNHLY and CDR2 FYNNEI. The CDR3 extends over 13 amino acids. The CDR3 DNA follows: TGTGCCAGCACCTTGCAGGGGAGCACTGAAGCTTTCTTT. It encodes CASTLQGSTEAFF. Full variable domain (outside the CDR3, taken from reference TRBV2 and TRBJ1-1): EPEVTQTPSHQVTQMGQEVILRCVPISNHLYFYWYRQILGQKVEFLVSFYNNEISEKSEIFDDQFSVERPDGSNFTLKIRSTKLEDSAMYFCASTLQGSTEAFFGQGTRLTVV.

The sample holds one count of this clone. This sequence joins TRBV5-1 and TRBJ2-5; D might be TRBD1 (5 bases). With 0 bases removed from V and 2 bases from J, the gap between germline ends came to 8 bases. The CDR3 consists of 14 residues. Germline CDR1 SGHRS, CDR2 YFSETQ. The CDR3 coding sequence is TGCGCCAGCAGCTTGGGGACATCGCAAGAGACCCAGTACTTC. Translated: CASSLGTSQETQYF.

This chain uses TRBV6-4 with TRBJ2-2; tentative D call: TRBD1 (6 bases). The germline V gene has CDR1 MRHNA and CDR2 SNTAGT. The V end lost 5 bases, the J end lost 5 bases, and 18 bases lay between the germline ends. CDR3 size: 16 residues. CDR3 in amino acids: CASSRSGARPTGELFF. The CDR3 DNA sequence: TGTGCCAGCAGTCGCTCAGGGGCCAGGCCTACCGGGGAGCTGTTTTTT.